The 26 T cell receptor beta chains below all came from one sample that was sequenced in a study of blood T cell repertoires in COVID-19 (dated by TCRdb to 2020 to 2021). To prepare the library, the immunoSEQ multiplex PCR assay was applied. The table was pulled from immuneACCESS by TCRdb, which kept in-frame rearrangements only. Such tables lose some clones; where checked, under half of the loss comes from unresolved V genes, and the rest has no known cause. For this sample the table gives 100,000 to 150,000 clones, of which approximately 80% were detected only once. Together, the top ten hold roughly 17% of the sample. Sequenced material: peripheral blood. The receptors derive from a woman aged 45-65 years with acute or convalescent COVID-19.

V and J are TRBV5-6 and TRBJ2-2; D is unclear. V was clipped by 4 bases and J by 7 bases, with 14 bases between them. CDR3 length: 14 amino acids. Germline values: CDR1 SGHDT, CDR2 YYEEEE. In DNA, the CDR3 is TGTGCCAGCAGCCCCGCGGTAGTCGTCGGGGAGCTGTTTTTT. This encodes CASSPAVVVGELFF.

This chain joins TRBV5-1 and TRBJ1-2; 7 positions agree with TRBD1. The CDR3 totals 13 residues. V lost 2 bases and J lost 8; bases outside the gene matches: 6. The germline V gene encodes CDR1 SGHRS and CDR2 YFSETQ. The CDR3 loop reads CASSFRDSEGYTF. CDR3 nucleotides: TGCGCCAGCAGCTTCCGGGACAGTGAAGGCTACACCTTC.

The chain is built from TRBV10-1 and TRBJ2-1; 8 positions match TRBD1. Per the germline V gene, CDR1 is WNHNN and CDR2 is SYGVQD (reference sequence). The CDR3 has 14 residues. Trimming took 4 bases from V and 10 from J; bases not matched to a gene: 9. CDR3: CASSGETGAGEQFF. The DNA for the CDR3 is TGCGCCAGCAGTGGGGAGACAGGGGCGGGGGAGCAGTTCTTC.

The chain couples TRBV27 to TRBJ2-1, with 8 nucleotides matching TRBD2. V was pared by 6 bases and J by 3 bases, with 10 bases of the junction left unmatched. The CDR3 is 16 amino acids. The germline CDR1 and CDR2 sequences are MNHEY and SMNVEV (reference sequence). This CDR3 reads CASRFNGGADYNEQFF. Here the CDR3 DNA reads TGTGCCAGCAGATTCAACGGGGGGGCCGACTACAATGAGCAGTTCTTC.

This clone appeared a few times. The V gene is TRBV21-1, the J gene TRBJ2-7; the table's D gene call, TRBD1, was not cross checked with the DNA. TRBV21-1 is listed as a pseudogene. The CDR3 contains 16 residues. DNA for the CDR3: TGTGCCAGCAGCAAAGCAGACAGGGGCCTTACCTACGAGCAGTACTTC. Protein: CASSKADRGLTYEQYF.

V gene TRBV3-1 (or the pseudogene TRBV3-2) combines with J gene TRBJ1-1; D is perhaps TRBD1 (6 bases). Germline values: CDR1 LGHDT, CDR2 YNNKEL (reference sequence). The CDR3 consists of 16 residues. V dropped 1 base and J dropped 0 bases, with 12 bases sitting between them. The CDR3 here is CASSQVTGVMNTEAFF. CDR3 sequence (DNA): TGTGCCAGCAGCCAAGTGACAGGAGTTATGAACACTGAAGCTTTCTTT.

The J gene is TRBJ2-1, the V gene TRBV9, with unresolved D. V lost 3 bases to trimming and J lost 0 bases, with 16 bases between them. Germline V CDR1 and CDR2: SGDLS, YYNGEE. This CDR3 contains 17 residues. In DNA form, the CDR3 reads TGTGCCAGCAGCGCCTCCCTTAGCCGTAGCTCCTACAATGAGCAGTTCTTC. Protein sequence: CASSASLSRSSYNEQFF.

The V call is TRBV6-5, the J call TRBJ1-2; D remains ambiguous. Between the trimmed V and J ends, which lost 6 bases and 6 bases, there was a span of 8 bases. This CDR3 has 11 residues. Germline CDR1 MNHEY, CDR2 SVGAGI. CDR3 in DNA: TGTGCCAGCAGGAGCCCCGATGGCTACACCTTC. Translating gives CASRSPDGYTF.

The chain couples TRBV2 to TRBJ1-4; 8 bases match TRBD1. Germline V gene data show CDR1 as SNHLY and CDR2 as FYNNEI. The CDR3 covers 15 residues. J gave up 5 bases and V 4 bases, and 6 bases lay outside the gene matches. CDR3 coding DNA: TGTGCCAGCAGTGTCGGACAGGGACTCAATGAAAAACTGTTTTTT. This gives the protein CASSVGQGLNEKLFF.

The CDR3 nucleotides read TGTGCCAGCAGTTCGACACTGGAGCAGTACTTC. It specifies CASSSTLEQYF. The chain is built from TRBV7-2 and TRBJ2-7; D unclear. This CDR3 comprises 11 residues. Germline CDR1 reads SGHTA; CDR2 reads FQGNSA. Trimming stripped 6 bases from V and 7 bases from J, with 10 bases between.

The J gene is TRBJ2-1, the V gene TRBV7-2; D remains ambiguous. CDR1 and CDR2 from the germline V gene are SGHTA and FQGNSA. This CDR3 region has 15 residues. V was shortened by 3 bases and J by 0 bases, with 9 bases between the two germline ends. CDR3 DNA: TGTGCCAGCAGCTTCTCTTGGAGCTCCTACAATGAGCAGTTCTTC. It is translated as CASSFSWSSYNEQFF.

This chain uses TRBV29-1 with TRBJ2-7; a possible D gene is TRBD1 (5 bases). Between the trimmed V and J ends, which lost 0 bases and 7 bases, there was a span of 13 bases. The CDR3 is 13 amino acids. The germline CDR1 and CDR2 sequences are SQVTM and ANQGSEA. The CDR3 reads CSVEDWSREEQYF. For the CDR3, the DNA is TGCAGCGTTGAAGATTGGAGCAGGGAAGAGCAGTACTTC.

The chain joins TRBV5-1 to TRBJ1-2; TRBD1 is a possible D gene (5 bases). V was trimmed by 3 bases and J by 4 bases, leaving 10 bases between them. The germline gives CDR1 SGHRS, CDR2 YFSETQ. The CDR3 is 13 amino acids. CDR3 in amino acids: CASSSTVSYGYTF. Written as DNA, the CDR3 is TGCGCCAGCAGCTCGACAGTCTCCTATGGCTACACCTTC.

The chain joins TRBV24-1 to TRBJ2-2; 16 nucleotides match TRBD2. This CDR3 is 18 amino acids long. Per the germline V gene, CDR1 is KGHDR and CDR2 is SFDVKD. After removal of 4 bases from V and 5 bases from J, the junction contained 6 bases not matched to a gene. This CDR3 is CATSEGLAGGRLTGELFF. CDR3 DNA: TGTGCCACCAGTGAGGGACTAGCGGGGGGGCGATTAACCGGGGAGCTGTTTTTT.

The rearrangement uses TRBV6-5 and TRBJ1-1; possibly TRBD1 for D (5 bases). The V end lost 0 bases, the J end lost 0 bases, and 11 bases lay between the germline ends. The CDR3 runs to 16 residues. CDR1 MNHEY and CDR2 SVGAGI come from the germline V gene. CDR3 sequence (DNA): TGTGCCAGCAGTTACTCAGGAGGGGAGATGAACACTGAAGCTTTCTTT. It specifies CASSYSGGEMNTEAFF.

The rearrangement joins TRBV10-3 to TRBJ2-6, with TRBD1 as a possible D gene (5 bases). Trimming pared 10 bases from V and 0 bases from J, leaving 10 bases between. There are 14 residues in the CDR3. Germline V gene sequence: CDR1 ENHRY, CDR2 SYGVKD. This CDR3 reads CATTTASGANVLTF. CDR3 bases: TGTGCCACCACGACAGCCTCTGGGGCCAACGTCCTGACTTTC.

A single count supports this clone. The V gene is TRBV10-3, the J gene TRBJ1-1; no clear D gene. The germline V gene has CDR1 ENHRY and CDR2 SYGVKD. The CDR3 covers 14 residues. The ends were cut back, 11 bases at V and 1 base at J, with 17 bases in the middle. The CDR3 region has the DNA TGTGCCGCCGGGAAAAGAGACACGAACACTGAAGCTTTCTTT. Protein product: CAAGKRDTNTEAFF.

As DNA, the CDR3 is TGTGCCAGCAGTCGACAGGGGACGACACCTAACTATGGCTACACCTTC. The encoded protein is CASSRQGTTPNYGYTF. The chain links TRBV6-6 to TRBJ1-2; TRBD1 matches 8 bases. This CDR3 comprises 16 residues. V trimming: 5 bases; J trimming: 0 bases; junction bases outside the gene matches: 8. Germline lookup yields CDR1 MNHNY and CDR2 SVGAGI (reference sequence).

This chain joins TRBV7-8 and TRBJ1-5; 7 bases align to TRBD1. V lost 5 bases, J lost 11 bases, and 9 bases stayed unmatched. This CDR3 has 13 amino acids. From germline, CDR1 is SGHVS and CDR2 FQNEAQ. The CDR3 bases are TGTGCCAGCAGCACATCCCAGGGGGAGTCCCAGCATTTT. The encoded protein is CASSTSQGESQHF.

V usage is TRBV4-1 and J usage is TRBJ2-7; 14 bases match TRBD2. The CDR3 covers 19 residues. Per germline, CDR1 MGHRA and CDR2 YSYEKL. V was pared by 1 base and J by 6 bases, with 14 bases of the junction left unmatched. CDR3 loop: CASSQGLAGGPLVSGEQYF. CDR3 DNA: TGCGCCAGCAGCCAAGGACTAGCGGGGGGGCCTTTGGTGTCGGGCGAGCAGTACTTC.

The gene calls are TRBV3-1 (or the pseudogene TRBV3-2) and TRBJ2-3; 8 bases align to TRBD1. This CDR3 comprises 16 residues. In germline, CDR1 is LGHDT, CDR2 YNNKEL (reference sequence). The junction had 6 bases not matched to a gene; V was cut back by 4 bases and J by 0 bases. The CDR3, as DNA: TGTGCCAGCAGCCTACGGACAGGGCCTAGCACAGATACGCAGTATTTT. This encodes CASSLRTGPSTDTQYF.

V gene TRBV6-6 combines with J gene TRBJ1-5; D unclear. V shed 6 bases and J shed 0 bases, with 6 bases lying between them. This CDR3 contains 13 residues. Germline values: CDR1 MNHNY, CDR2 SVGAGI (reference sequence). The DNA for the CDR3 is TGTGCCAGCAGGTCAGATAGCAATCAGCCCCAGCATTTT. Translation: CASRSDSNQPQHF.

This sequence joins TRBV24-1 and TRBJ2-2, with TRBD2 identical over 10 bases. V lost 3 bases and J lost 2; bases outside the gene matches: 8. CDR3 length: 18 residues. The germline CDR1 and CDR2 sequences are KGHDR and SFDVKD. This CDR3 is CATSDPWTSGFNTGELFF. The CDR3 coding sequence is TGTGCCACCAGTGATCCTTGGACTAGCGGATTTAACACCGGGGAGCTGTTTTTT.

The chain carries TRBV7-9 and TRBJ2-1, with D possibly being TRBD1 (6 bases). V was trimmed by 7 bases and J by 4 bases, leaving 23 bases between them. CDR3 length equals 17 residues. CDR1 is SEHNR and CDR2 is FQNEAQ in the germline V gene (reference sequence). Written as DNA, the CDR3 is TGTGCCAGCATGTTAGGGGGTTGGGGTACTCTTTACAATGAGCAGTTCTTC. The encoded protein is CASMLGGWGTLYNEQFF. Using reference TRBV7-9 and TRBJ2-1 for the parts outside the CDR3, the full variable domain is DTGVSQNPRHKITKRGQNVTFRCDPISEHNRLYWYRQTLGQGPEFLTYFQNEAQLEKSRLLSDRFSAERPKGSFSTLEIQRTEQGDSAMYLCASMLGGWGTLYNEQFFGPGTRLTVL.

This chain joins TRBV4-2 and TRBJ2-1; the D gene is possibly TRBD1 (6 bases). The V gene lost 2 bases and the J gene lost 7 bases, with 9 bases spanning the gap. The germline CDR1 and CDR2 sequences are LGHNA and YNFKEQ. CDR3 length equals 13 residues. CDR3 sequence: CASSQSGQNEQFF. In DNA, the CDR3 is TGTGCCAGCAGCCAATCCGGACAGAATGAGCAGTTCTTC.

V gene TRBV4-2 combines with J gene TRBJ2-7; no firm D call. V lost 6 bases and J 3 bases, leaving 15 bases between the germline ends. The CDR3 is made up of 14 amino acids. Germline-derived CDR1 and CDR2 are LGHNA and YNFKEQ. In nucleotides, the CDR3 is TGTGCCAGCAGACCAGGCGAAAACCGCTACGAGCAGTACTTC. It is translated as CASRPGENRYEQYF.